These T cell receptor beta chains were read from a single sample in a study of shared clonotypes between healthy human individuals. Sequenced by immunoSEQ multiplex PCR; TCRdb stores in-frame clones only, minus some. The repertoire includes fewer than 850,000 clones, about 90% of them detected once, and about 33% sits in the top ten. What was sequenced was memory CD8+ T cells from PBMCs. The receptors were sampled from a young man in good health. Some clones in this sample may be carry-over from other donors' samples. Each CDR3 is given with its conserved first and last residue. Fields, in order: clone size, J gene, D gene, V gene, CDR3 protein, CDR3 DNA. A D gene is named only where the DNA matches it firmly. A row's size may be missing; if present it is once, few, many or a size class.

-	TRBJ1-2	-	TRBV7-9	CASIMRDTTTSVYGYTF	TGTGCCAGCATCATGCGGGACACCACGACCTCCGTCTATGGCTACACCTTC
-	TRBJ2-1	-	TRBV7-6	CASSLDRLNEQFF	TGTGCCAGCAGCTTAGATCGCCTCAATGAGCAGTTCTTC
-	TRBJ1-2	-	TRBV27	CASSLGGRAYGYTF	TGTGCCAGCAGTTTAGGGGGGCGCGCCTATGGCTACACCTTC
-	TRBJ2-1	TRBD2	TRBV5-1	CASSLAKGQRRLAAYNEQFF	TGCGCCAGCAGCTTGGCCAAGGGGCAGAGGCGACTAGCGGCCTACAATGAGCAGTTCTTC
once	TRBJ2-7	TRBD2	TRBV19	CASSLAGLSYEQYF	TGTGCCAGTAGTCTAGCGGGACTGTCCTACGAGCAGTACTTC
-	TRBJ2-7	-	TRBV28	CASSLEDTYEQYF	TGTGCCAGCAGTTTAGAGGACACCTACGAGCAGTACTTC
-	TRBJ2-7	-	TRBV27	CASSLSGRTPLYEQYF	TGTGCCAGCAGTTTATCGGGGCGGACACCTCTATACGAGCAGTACTTC
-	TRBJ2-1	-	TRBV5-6	CASARGNEQFF	TGTGCCAGCGCCAGGGGCAATGAGCAGTTCTTC
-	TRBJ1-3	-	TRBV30	CAAVGGSGNTIYF	TGTGCCGCCGTCGGGGGCTCTGGAAACACCATATATTTT
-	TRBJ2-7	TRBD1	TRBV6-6	CASSGQGAPYEQYF	TGTGCCAGCAGCGGACAGGGGGCTCCTTACGAGCAGTACTTC
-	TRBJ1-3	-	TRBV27	CASSLFAGSSGNTIYF	TGTGCCAGCAGTTTATTTGCGGGAAGCTCTGGAAACACCATATATTTT
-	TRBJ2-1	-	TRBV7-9	CASSFITFEGVEQFF	TGTGCCAGCAGCTTCATAACGTTCGAGGGGGTTGAGCAGTTCTTC
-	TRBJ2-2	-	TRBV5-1	CASNDETWELFF	TGCGCCAGCAATGACGAGACTTGGGAGCTGTTTTTT
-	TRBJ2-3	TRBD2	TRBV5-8	CASSRGGASTDTQYF	TGTGCCAGCAGCCGGGGGGGGGCTAGCACAGATACGCAGTATTTT
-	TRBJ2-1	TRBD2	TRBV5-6	CASSSSWSSGIGNEQFF	TGTGCCAGCAGCTCGAGTTGGAGTAGCGGGATAGGGAATGAGCAGTTCTTC
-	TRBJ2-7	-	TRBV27	CASSLSSDYEQYF	TGTGCCAGCAGTTTATCTAGCGACTACGAGCAGTACTTC
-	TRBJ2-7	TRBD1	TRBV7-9	CALGTAYEQYF	TGTGCCCTAGGGACAGCCTACGAGCAGTACTTC
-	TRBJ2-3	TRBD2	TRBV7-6	CASSREGRADTQYF	TGTGCCAGCAGCAGAGAGGGGAGGGCAGATACGCAGTATTTT
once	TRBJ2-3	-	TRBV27	CASSLSSGGMGTDTQYF	TGTGCCAGCAGTTTATCGTCGGGCGGGATGGGGACAGATACGCAGTATTTT
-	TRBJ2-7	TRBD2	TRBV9	CASSLTPSGVYEQYF	TGTGCCAGCAGCCTTACCCCTAGCGGGGTCTACGAGCAGTACTTC
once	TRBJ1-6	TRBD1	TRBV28	CASSLFGQGDSPLHF	TGTGCCAGCAGTTTATTTGGACAGGGGGATTCACCCCTCCACTTT
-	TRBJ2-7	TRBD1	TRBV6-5	CASSYSRTGTYEQYF	TGTGCCAGCAGTTACTCGCGGACAGGGACTTACGAGCAGTACTTC
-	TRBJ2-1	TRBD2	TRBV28	CASSLLRLAGVYNEQFF	TGTGCCAGCAGTTTATTGAGACTAGCGGGTGTCTACAATGAGCAGTTCTTC
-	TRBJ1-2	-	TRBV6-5	CASSYFVGTNYGYTF	TGTGCCAGCAGTTACTTTGTGGGTACTAACTATGGCTACACCTTC
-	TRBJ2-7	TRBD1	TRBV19	CASGDRGSYEQYF	TGTGCCAGTGGGGACAGGGGATCCTACGAGCAGTACTTC
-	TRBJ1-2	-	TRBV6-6	CASSYDSLVGYTF	TGTGCCAGCAGTTACGACAGTTTGGTTGGCTACACCTTC
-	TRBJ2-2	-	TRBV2	CASVWDTGELFF	TGTGCCAGCGTTTGGGACACCGGGGAGCTGTTTTTT
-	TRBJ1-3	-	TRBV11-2	CASSSPLSGSGNTIYF	TGTGCCAGCAGCTCCCCCCTGAGTGGCTCTGGAAACACCATATATTTT
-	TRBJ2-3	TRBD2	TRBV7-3	CASSLNPGLGTDTQYF	TGTGCCAGCAGCCTAAACCCGGGACTAGGGACAGATACGCAGTATTTT
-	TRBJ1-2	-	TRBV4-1	CASSQKGGENYGYTF	TGCGCCAGCAGCCAAAAGGGAGGGGAGAACTATGGCTACACCTTC
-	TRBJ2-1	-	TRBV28	CATEGGTAGAPYNEQFF	TGTGCCACCGAAGGGGGGACAGCGGGGGCCCCCTACAATGAGCAGTTCTTC
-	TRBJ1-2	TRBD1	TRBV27	CASSDRQGARGYTF	TGTGCCAGCAGTGACCGACAGGGGGCGAGGGGCTACACCTTC